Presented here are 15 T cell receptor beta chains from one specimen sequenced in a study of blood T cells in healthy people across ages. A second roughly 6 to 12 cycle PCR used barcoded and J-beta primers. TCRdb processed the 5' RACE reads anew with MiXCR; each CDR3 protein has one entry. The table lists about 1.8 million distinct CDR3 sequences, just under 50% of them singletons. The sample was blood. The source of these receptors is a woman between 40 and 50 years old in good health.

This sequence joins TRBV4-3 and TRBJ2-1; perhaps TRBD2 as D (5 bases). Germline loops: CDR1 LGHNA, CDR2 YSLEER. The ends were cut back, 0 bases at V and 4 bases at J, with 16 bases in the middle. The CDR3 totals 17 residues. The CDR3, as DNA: TGCGCCAGCAGCCAAGATCTGTCTAGCACGTCTTACAATGAGCAGTTCTTC. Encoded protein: CASSQDLSSTSYNEQFF.

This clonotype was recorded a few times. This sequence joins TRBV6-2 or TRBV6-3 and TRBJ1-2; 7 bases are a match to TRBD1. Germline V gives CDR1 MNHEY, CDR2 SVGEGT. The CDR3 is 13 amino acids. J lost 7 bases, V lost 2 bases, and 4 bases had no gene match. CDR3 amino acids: CASSYRGLRGYTF. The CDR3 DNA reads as TGTGCCAGCAGTTACAGGGGGCTACGTGGCTACACCTTC.

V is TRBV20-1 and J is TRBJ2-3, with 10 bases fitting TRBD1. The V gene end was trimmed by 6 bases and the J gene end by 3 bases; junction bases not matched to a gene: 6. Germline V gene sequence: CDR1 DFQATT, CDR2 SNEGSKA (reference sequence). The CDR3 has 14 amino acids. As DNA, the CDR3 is TGCAGTGCGAGGGACAGGGGCTGGACAGATACGCAGTATTTT. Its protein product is CSARDRGWTDTQYF.

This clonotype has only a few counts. The CDR3 is CSVRSDRKETQYF. Written as DNA, the CDR3 is TGCAGCGTAAGATCGGACAGGAAAGAGACCCAGTACTTC. This sequence joins TRBV29-1 and TRBJ2-5; 7 bases agree with TRBD1. The CDR3 length is 13 residues. Trimming cost V 6 bases and J 3 bases; bases outside gene matches: 7. CDR1 and CDR2 from the germline V gene are SQVTM and ANQGSEA.

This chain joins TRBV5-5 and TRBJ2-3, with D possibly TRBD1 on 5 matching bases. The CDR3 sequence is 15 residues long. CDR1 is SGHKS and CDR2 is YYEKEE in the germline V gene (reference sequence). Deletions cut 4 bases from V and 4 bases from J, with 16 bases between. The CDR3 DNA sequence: TGTGCCAGCAGCCCCGGACATGTGTTCTCAGATACGCAGTATTTT. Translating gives CASSPGHVFSDTQYF.

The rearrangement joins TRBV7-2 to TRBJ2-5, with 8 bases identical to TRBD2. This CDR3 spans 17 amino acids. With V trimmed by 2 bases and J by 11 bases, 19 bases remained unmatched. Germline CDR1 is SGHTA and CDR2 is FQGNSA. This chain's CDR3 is CASSLLLTGISGNEQYF. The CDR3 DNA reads TGTGCCAGCAGCTTACTACTAACAGGGATTAGCGGGAATGAGCAGTACTTC.

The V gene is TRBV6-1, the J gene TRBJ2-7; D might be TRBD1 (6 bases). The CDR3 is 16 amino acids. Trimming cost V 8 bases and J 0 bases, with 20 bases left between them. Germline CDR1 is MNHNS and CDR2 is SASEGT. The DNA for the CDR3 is TGTGCCAGCCGACCGGGCCACAGGGTTCTCTCCTACGAGCAGTACTTC. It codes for CASRPGHRVLSYEQYF.

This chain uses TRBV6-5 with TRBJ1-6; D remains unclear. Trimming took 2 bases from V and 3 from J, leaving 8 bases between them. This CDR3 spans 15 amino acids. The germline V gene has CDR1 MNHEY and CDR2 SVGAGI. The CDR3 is CASSYDGIYNSPLHF. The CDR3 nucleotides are TGTGCCAGCAGTTACGACGGAATCTATAATTCACCCCTCCACTTT.

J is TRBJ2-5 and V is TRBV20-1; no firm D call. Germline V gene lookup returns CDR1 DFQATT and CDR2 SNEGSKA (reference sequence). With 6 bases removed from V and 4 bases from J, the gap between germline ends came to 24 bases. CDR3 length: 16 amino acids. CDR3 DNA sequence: TGCAGTGCCCTTCCCATCGGGTCCAAAAAAGGAGAGACCCAGTACTTC. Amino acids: CSALPIGSKKGETQYF.

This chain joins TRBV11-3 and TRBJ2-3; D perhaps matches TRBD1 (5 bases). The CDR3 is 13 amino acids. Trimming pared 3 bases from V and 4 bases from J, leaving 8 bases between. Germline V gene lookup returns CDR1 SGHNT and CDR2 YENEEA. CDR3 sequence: CASSFRVSDTQYF. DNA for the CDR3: TGTGCCAGCAGCTTCAGGGTGTCAGATACGCAGTATTTT.

The CDR3 bases are TGTGCCAGCAGCTTCTCTAGCGGGGACTCCTACAATGAGCAGTTCTTC. It specifies CASSFSSGDSYNEQFF. The chain links TRBV7-8 to TRBJ2-1; 9 bases line up with TRBD2. The germline CDR1 and CDR2 sequences are SGHVS and FQNEAQ. This CDR3 region has 16 residues. Losses at the gene ends were 3 bases for V and 0 bases for J; bases not matched to a gene: 3.

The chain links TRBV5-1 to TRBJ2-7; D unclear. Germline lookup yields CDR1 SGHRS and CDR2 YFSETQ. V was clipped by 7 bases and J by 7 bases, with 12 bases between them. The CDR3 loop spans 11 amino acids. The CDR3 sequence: CASPPPWEQYF. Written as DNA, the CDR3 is TGCGCCAGCCCGCCTCCTTGGGAGCAGTACTTC.

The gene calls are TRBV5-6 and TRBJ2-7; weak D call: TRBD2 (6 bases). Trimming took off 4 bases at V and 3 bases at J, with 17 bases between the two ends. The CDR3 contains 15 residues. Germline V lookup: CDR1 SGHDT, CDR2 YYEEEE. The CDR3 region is CASSATGTLLYEQYF. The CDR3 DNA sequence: TGTGCCAGCAGCGCAACCGGGACTTTGCTCTACGAGCAGTACTTC.

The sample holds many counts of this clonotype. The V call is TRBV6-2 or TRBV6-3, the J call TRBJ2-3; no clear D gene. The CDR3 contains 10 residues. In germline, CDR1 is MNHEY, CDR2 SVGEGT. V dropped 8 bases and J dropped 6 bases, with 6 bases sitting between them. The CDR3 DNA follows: TGTGCCAGCGTTGGGGATACGCAGTATTTT. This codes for CASVGDTQYF.

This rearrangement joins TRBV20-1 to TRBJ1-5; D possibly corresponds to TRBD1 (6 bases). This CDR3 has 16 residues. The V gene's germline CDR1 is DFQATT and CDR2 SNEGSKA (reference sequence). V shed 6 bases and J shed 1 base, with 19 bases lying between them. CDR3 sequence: CSAPDRLRGSNQPQHF. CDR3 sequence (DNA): TGCAGTGCACCCGACAGGTTAAGAGGGAGCAATCAGCCCCAGCATTTT.